This T cell receptor (beta chain) was recorded in a study of T cells after yellow fever vaccination. Study-wide background: Low-cell-number fractions underwent preparation using SMART-Seq v4 Ultra Low Input. Regarding the study as a whole: Peaking on day 5 versus 15, the secondary response was faster but weaker. Post-booster reappearance was seen for most primary-vaccination clones (96% CD4, 75% to 90% CD8).

CDR3 length equals 16 residues. Template switching by 5'RACE produced TCR cDNA, adding a universal primer site and UMIs. A single record per CDR3 protein comes from TCRdb applying MiXCR to the 5' RACE reads. The sample holds 300,000 to 400,000 distinct CDR3 sequences, roughly 8.7% seen once. As to this clonotype: Its antigen remains unknown.

The material sequenced was PBMCs, taken on the day of the first yellow fever vaccination. The chain uses TRBV12-2 and TRBJ1-6; the table's D gene call, TRBD1, was not cross checked with the DNA. TRBV12-2 represents a pseudogene. This receptor was identified in a man younger than 35 who received the YFV17D yellow fever vaccine. This chain's CDR3 is CASRLVGLRTGITLHF. The DNA for the CDR3 is TGTGCAAGTCGCTTAGTGGGTCTGCGGACAGGGATTACCCTCCACTTT.